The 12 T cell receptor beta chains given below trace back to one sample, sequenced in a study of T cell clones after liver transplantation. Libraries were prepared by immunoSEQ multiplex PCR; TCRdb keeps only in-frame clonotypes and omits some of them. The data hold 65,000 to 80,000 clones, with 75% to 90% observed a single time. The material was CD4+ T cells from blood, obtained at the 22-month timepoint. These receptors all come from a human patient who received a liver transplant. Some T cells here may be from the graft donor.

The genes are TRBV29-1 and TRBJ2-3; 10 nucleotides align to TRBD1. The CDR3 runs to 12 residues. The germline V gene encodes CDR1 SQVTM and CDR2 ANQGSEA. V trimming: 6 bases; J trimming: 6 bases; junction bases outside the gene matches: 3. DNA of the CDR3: TGCAGCGTGACAGGGGGCTTGGATACGCAGTATTTT. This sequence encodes CSVTGGLDTQYF.

The CDR3 region is CASSPDRGEQFF. The CDR3 DNA reads as TGTGCCAGCAGCCCGGACAGAGGTGAGCAGTTCTTC. The J gene is TRBJ2-1, the V gene TRBV7-2; maybe TRBD1 (6 bases). The V and J ends lost 5 bases and 9 bases respectively, with 11 bases between them. The CDR3 loop spans 12 amino acids. Germline CDR1 and CDR2: SGHTA and FQGNSA.

CDR3 region: CASSPPGQGADYGYTF. The DNA for the CDR3 is TGTGCCAGCAGTCCCCCCGGACAGGGGGCCGACTATGGCTACACCTTC. The rearrangement links TRBV28 to TRBJ1-2; 11 bases line up with TRBD1. V gave up 5 bases and J gave up 3 bases; unmatched junction bases: 8. This CDR3 contains 16 residues. Germline CDR1 and CDR2: MDHEN and SYDVKM.

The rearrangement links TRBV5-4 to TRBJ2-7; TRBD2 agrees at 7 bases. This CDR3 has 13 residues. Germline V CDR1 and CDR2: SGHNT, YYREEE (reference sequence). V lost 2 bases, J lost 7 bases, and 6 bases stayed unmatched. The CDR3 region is CASSFWGLKEQYF. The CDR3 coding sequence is TGTGCCAGCAGCTTTTGGGGACTAAAGGAGCAGTACTTC.

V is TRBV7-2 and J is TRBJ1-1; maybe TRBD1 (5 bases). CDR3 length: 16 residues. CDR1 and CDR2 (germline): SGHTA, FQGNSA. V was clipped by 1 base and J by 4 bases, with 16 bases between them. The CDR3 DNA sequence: TGTGCCAGCAGCTTAGAACTCGGGGGTAGGGGCACTGAAGCTTTCTTT. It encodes CASSLELGGRGTEAFF.

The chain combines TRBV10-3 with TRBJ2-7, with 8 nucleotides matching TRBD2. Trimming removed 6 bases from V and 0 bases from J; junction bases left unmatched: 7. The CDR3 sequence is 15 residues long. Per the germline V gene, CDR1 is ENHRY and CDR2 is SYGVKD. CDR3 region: CAIRGAGGSSYEQYF. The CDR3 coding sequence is TGTGCCATCAGGGGTGCGGGGGGCTCCTCCTACGAGCAGTACTTC.

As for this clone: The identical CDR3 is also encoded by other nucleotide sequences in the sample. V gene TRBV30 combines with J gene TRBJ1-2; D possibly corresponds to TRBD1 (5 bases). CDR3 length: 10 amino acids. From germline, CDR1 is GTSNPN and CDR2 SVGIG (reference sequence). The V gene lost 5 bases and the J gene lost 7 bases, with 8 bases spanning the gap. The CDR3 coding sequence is TGTGCCTGGGTGGGACCTGGCTACACCTTC. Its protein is CAWVGPGYTF.

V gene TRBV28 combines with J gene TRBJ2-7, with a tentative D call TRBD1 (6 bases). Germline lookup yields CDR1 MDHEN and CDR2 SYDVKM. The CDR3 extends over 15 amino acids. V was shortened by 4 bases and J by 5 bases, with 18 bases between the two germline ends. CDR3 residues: CASSSVGGSVNEQYF. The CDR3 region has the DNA TGTGCCAGCAGTTCCGTAGGGGGTAGCGTCAACGAGCAGTACTTC.

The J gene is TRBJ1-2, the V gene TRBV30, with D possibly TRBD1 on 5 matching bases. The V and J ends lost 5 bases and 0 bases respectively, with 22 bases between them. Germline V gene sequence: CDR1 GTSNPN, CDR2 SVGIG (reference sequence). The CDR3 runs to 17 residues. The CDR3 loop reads CAWESAGLQRANYGYTF. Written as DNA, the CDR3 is TGTGCCTGGGAAAGCGCGGGACTCCAAAGAGCTAACTATGGCTACACCTTC.

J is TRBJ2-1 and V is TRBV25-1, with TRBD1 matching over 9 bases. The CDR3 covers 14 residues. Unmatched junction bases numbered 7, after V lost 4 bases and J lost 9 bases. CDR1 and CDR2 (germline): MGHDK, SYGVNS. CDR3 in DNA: TGTGCCAGCAGTGTTGAACAGGGGGCCGGTGAGCAGTTCTTC. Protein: CASSVEQGAGEQFF.

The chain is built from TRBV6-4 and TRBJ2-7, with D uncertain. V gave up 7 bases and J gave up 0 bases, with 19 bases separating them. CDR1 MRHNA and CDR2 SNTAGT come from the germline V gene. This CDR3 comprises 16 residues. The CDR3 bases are TGTGCCAGCACCGAGGAGTTTGGGTGTAGCTCCTACGAGCAGTACTTC. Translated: CASTEEFGCSSYEQYF.

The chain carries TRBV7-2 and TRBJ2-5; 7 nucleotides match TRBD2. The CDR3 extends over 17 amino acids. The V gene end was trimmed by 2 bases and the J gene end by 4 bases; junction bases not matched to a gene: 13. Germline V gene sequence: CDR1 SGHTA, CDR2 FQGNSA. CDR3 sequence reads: CASSLMGRAPEGETQYF. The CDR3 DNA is TGTGCCAGCAGCTTAATGGGGAGGGCACCCGAGGGAGAGACCCAGTACTTC.